The 28 T cell receptor beta chains given below trace back to one sample, sequenced in a study of cytomegalovirus exposure and HLA in healthy donors. Produced via immunoSEQ multiplex PCR; TCRdb's table is partial and in-frame only. This sample has some 76,000 clones, with 94% found just once. Sequenced: PBMCs. These receptors all stem from a woman between 18 and 29 years old in good health and CMV-seronegative.

The rearrangement uses TRBV6-6 and TRBJ2-7; tentative D call: TRBD1 (6 bases). Trimming pared 2 bases from V and 3 bases from J, leaving 11 bases between. Germline V gene sequence: CDR1 MNHNY, CDR2 SVGAGI (reference sequence). CDR3 length equals 14 residues. CDR3 residues: CASSYEGVFYEQYF. The CDR3 nucleotides read TGTGCCAGCAGTTACGAGGGGGTTTTCTACGAGCAGTACTTC.

This chain links TRBV2 with TRBJ2-7, with D tentatively TRBD1 (7 bases). Trimming took off 4 bases at V and 0 bases at J, with 13 bases between the two ends. The CDR3 has 15 amino acids. Germline V gene data show CDR1 as SNHLY and CDR2 as FYNNEI. The CDR3 sequence: CASSGGGDSSYEQYF. The CDR3 nucleotides read TGTGCCAGCAGTGGCGGAGGGGACAGCTCCTACGAGCAGTACTTC.

This chain links TRBV10-2 with TRBJ1-5; TRBD1 is a possible D gene (5 bases). The germline V gene has CDR1 WSHSY and CDR2 SAAADI. Trimming stripped 0 bases from V and 4 bases from J, with 7 bases between. The CDR3 runs 14 residues. The CDR3 reads CASSESQGNQPQHF. CDR3 DNA sequence: TGCGCCAGCAGTGAGTCGCAGGGTAATCAGCCCCAGCATTTT.

The V gene is TRBV6-1, the J gene TRBJ2-3, with TRBD2 identical over 7 bases. Germline V gene sequence: CDR1 MNHNS, CDR2 SASEGT. After removal of 8 bases from V and 4 bases from J, the junction contained 6 bases not matched to a gene. The CDR3 length is 13 residues. DNA for the CDR3: TGTGCCAGCTGGCGGGAGAGGGCAGATACGCAGTATTTT. Translation: CASWRERADTQYF.

The J gene is TRBJ2-7, the V gene TRBV6-1; 7 bases line up with TRBD2. V shed 4 bases, J shed 4 bases, and the junction held 10 bases outside the gene matches. This CDR3 contains 15 residues. Looked up from germline, CDR1 is MNHNS and CDR2 is SASEGT. The CDR3 spells CASSVSWRERYEQYF. The DNA of the CDR3 is TGTGCCAGCAGTGTCTCCTGGCGGGAGAGGTACGAGCAGTACTTC.

The chain is built from TRBV6-1 and TRBJ1-1; 7 bases agree with TRBD1. Germline V lookup: CDR1 MNHNS, CDR2 SASEGT. This CDR3 is built from 14 residues. Losses at the gene ends were 4 bases for V and 4 bases for J; bases not matched to a gene: 6. The chain's CDR3 is CASSGEQGRTEAFF. For the CDR3, the DNA is TGTGCCAGCAGTGGAGAACAGGGGCGCACTGAAGCTTTCTTT.

The chain uses TRBV7-9 and TRBJ2-1; 9 bases match TRBD2. With 1 base clipped from V and 3 bases from J, the junction kept 4 bases outside the gene matches. The CDR3 has 16 amino acids. From germline, CDR1 is SEHNR and CDR2 FQNEAQ (reference sequence). The CDR3 protein is CASSLVRGRVYNEQFF. In nucleotides, the CDR3 is TGTGCCAGCAGCTTAGTCCGCGGGAGGGTCTACAATGAGCAGTTCTTC.

The chain carries TRBV5-6 and TRBJ1-4, with 7 positions matching TRBD1. The trim removed 4 bases at V and 7 bases at J, leaving 10 bases unmatched. Germline CDR1 SGHDT, CDR2 YYEEEE. The CDR3 covers 15 residues. CDR3 residues: CASSPNRGMREKLFF. The DNA for the CDR3 is TGTGCCAGCAGCCCCAACAGGGGAATGCGTGAAAAACTGTTTTTT.

The genes are TRBV18 and TRBJ2-1; maybe TRBD1 (6 bases). The length of the CDR3 is 16 residues. V was shortened by 2 bases and J by 9 bases, with 20 bases between the two germline ends. Germline loops: CDR1 KGHSH, CDR2 LQKENI. This chain's CDR3 is CASSPARTHTGSEQFF. CDR3 sequence (DNA): TGTGCCAGCTCACCAGCTAGAACCCATACAGGGTCTGAGCAGTTCTTC. The variable domain in full, completed from reference TRBV18 and TRBJ2-1, reads NAGVMQNPRHLVRRRGQEARLRCSPMKGHSHVYWYRQLPEEGLKFMVYLQKENIIDESGMPKERFSAEFPKEGPSILRIQQVVRGDSAAYFCASSPARTHTGSEQFFGPGTRLTVL.

This chain joins TRBV7-2 and TRBJ2-4, with TRBD1 identical over 10 bases. The germline V gene encodes CDR1 SGHTA and CDR2 FQGNSA. The ends lost 1 base at V and 5 bases at J; junction bases unmatched: 5. CDR3 length: 16 residues. The CDR3 DNA follows: TGTGCCAGCAGCTTAGGAGCCGGGACAGGGGAAAACATTCAGTACTTC. Translation gives CASSLGAGTGENIQYF. The variable domain in full, with the rest retrieved from reference TRBV7-2 and TRBJ2-4, is GAGVSQSPSNKVTEKGKDVELRCDPISGHTALYWYRQSLGQGLEFLIYFQGNSAPDKSGLPSDRFSAERTGGSVSTLTIQRTQQEDSAVYLCASSLGAGTGENIQYFGAGTRLSVL.

The rearrangement links TRBV19 to TRBJ1-1; no clear D. CDR3 length equals 15 residues. Germline loops: CDR1 LNHDA, CDR2 SQIVND (reference sequence). Trimming cost V 1 base and J 4 bases, with 13 bases left between them. CDR3 amino acids: CASSIGRNRATEAFF. For the CDR3, the DNA is TGTGCCAGTAGTATAGGGAGGAACCGGGCCACTGAAGCTTTCTTT.

This chain joins TRBV5-1 and TRBJ2-5; D possibly corresponds to TRBD2 (5 bases). The CDR3 runs 14 residues. The ends were cut back, 0 bases at V and 1 base at J, with 7 bases in the middle. Germline CDR1 and CDR2: SGHRS and YFSETQ. CDR3: CASSLVGSQETQYF. The DNA for the CDR3 is TGCGCCAGCAGCTTGGTTGGGAGCCAAGAGACCCAGTACTTC.

This clone was picked up one time. The chain links TRBV7-9 to TRBJ1-1; D gene uncertain. Germline CDR1 is SEHNR and CDR2 is FQNEAQ (reference sequence). The CDR3 length is 17 residues. V lost 5 bases to trimming and J lost 1 base, with 20 bases between them. The CDR3 region has the DNA TGTGCCAGCAGCATTGACCCGGGGTTTGGGGAGAACACTGAAGCTTTCTTT. The encoded protein is CASSIDPGFGENTEAFF.

This chain connects TRBV28 to TRBJ2-1; 8 positions match TRBD1. The CDR3 totals 14 residues. Looked up from germline, CDR1 is MDHEN and CDR2 is SYDVKM. The ends lost 5 bases at V and 3 bases at J; junction bases unmatched: 3. CDR3 DNA sequence: TGTGCCAGCAGTCACGGACAGGGCTACAATGAGCAGTTCTTC. This gives the protein CASSHGQGYNEQFF.

The chain carries TRBV23-1 and TRBJ1-2, with TRBD1 matching 7 bases. TRBV23-1 is classed as an ORF, of uncertain function. The CDR3 is made up of 18 amino acids. Trimming removed 8 bases from V and 3 bases from J; junction bases left unmatched: 21. In DNA, the CDR3 is TGCGCCAGCGAACTCAGGGGGGTCTGTCCCCCCGAGGACTATGGCTACACCTTC. Its protein is CASELRGVCPPEDYGYTF.

The rearrangement uses TRBV29-1 and TRBJ2-1; D remains ambiguous. Trimming removed 3 bases at V and 10 bases at J, with 10 bases between. The germline V gene encodes CDR1 SQVTM and CDR2 ANQGSEA. The length of the CDR3 is 11 residues. The chain's CDR3 is CSVENTSEQFF. The CDR3 DNA is TGCAGCGTTGAGAATACTTCAGAGCAGTTCTTC.

The genes are TRBV12-5 and TRBJ2-5; D possibly corresponds to TRBD1 (6 bases). CDR1 LGHNT and CDR2 FRNRAP come from the germline V gene. The CDR3 is made up of 15 amino acids. V was pared by 6 bases and J by 4 bases, with 18 bases between. The CDR3 region is CASGRDLSRGETQYF. The CDR3 nucleotides are TGTGCTAGTGGCCGGGACCTTAGCAGGGGAGAGACCCAGTACTTC.

J is TRBJ2-1 and V is TRBV7-6; 7 nucleotides align to TRBD2. This CDR3 has 15 residues. The germline CDR1 and CDR2 sequences are SGHVS and FNYEAQ. The junction had 8 bases not matched to a gene; V was cut back by 2 bases and J by 7 bases. Here the CDR3 reads CASSLSEGGVNEQFF. CDR3 nucleotide sequence: TGTGCCAGCAGCTTATCAGAGGGAGGGGTGAATGAGCAGTTCTTC.

The chain carries TRBV29-1 and TRBJ2-7, with a possible D match to TRBD2 (6 bases). This CDR3 region has 11 residues. Germline lookup yields CDR1 SQVTM and CDR2 ANQGSEA. V shed 6 bases and J shed 4 bases, with 10 bases lying between them. CDR3 DNA sequence: TGCAGCGTAAGTAGCGGATACGAGCAGTACTTC. This encodes CSVSSGYEQYF.

The chain carries TRBV15 and TRBJ2-5; D uncertain. Trimming cost V 4 bases and J 5 bases, with 14 bases left between them. CDR3 length equals 14 residues. CDR1 and CDR2 (germline): LNHNV, YYDKDF (reference sequence). The CDR3: CATSKTPGAETQYF. CDR3 in DNA: TGTGCCACCAGCAAAACCCCGGGTGCTGAGACCCAGTACTTC.

The chain combines TRBV9 with TRBJ1-2, with D uncertain. The CDR3 extends over 14 amino acids. Germline lookup yields CDR1 SGDLS and CDR2 YYNGEE. V dropped 0 bases and J dropped 2 bases, with 8 bases sitting between them. The CDR3 here is CASSVALTNYGYTF. The CDR3 DNA is TGTGCCAGCAGCGTAGCTTTAACAAACTATGGCTACACCTTC.

This clone was seen only a few times. The chain couples TRBV2 to TRBJ2-2; 7 nucleotides line up with TRBD2. Germline V gene sequence: CDR1 SNHLY, CDR2 FYNNEI. The CDR3 totals 17 residues. The V and J ends lost 7 bases and 1 base, in that order; junction bases with no gene match: 12. The CDR3 reads CASKRTTSALNTGELFF. The CDR3 DNA sequence: TGTGCCAGCAAAAGGACCACTAGCGCCCTGAACACCGGGGAGCTGTTTTTT.

The chain couples TRBV4-3 to TRBJ1-2, with a tentative D call TRBD1 (6 bases). The CDR3 totals 14 residues. The V end lost 0 bases, the J end lost 7 bases, and 12 bases lay between the germline ends. Germline V gives CDR1 LGHNA, CDR2 YSLEER. CDR3 amino acids: CASSQDRRGGGYTF. The CDR3 nucleotides are TGCGCCAGCAGCCAAGATCGCAGGGGCGGTGGCTACACCTTC.

This clone was recorded once. The J gene is TRBJ1-1, the V gene TRBV15, with TRBD1 identical over 7 bases. CDR1 and CDR2 from the germline V gene are LNHNV and YYDKDF (reference sequence). Trimming removed 5 bases from V and 4 bases from J; junction bases left unmatched: 4. The CDR3 is 13 residues long. The CDR3 DNA follows: TGTGCCACCAGCCCAGGGGGTGGCACTGAAGCTTTCTTT. Translated, it gives CATSPGGGTEAFF.

This clone was seen just once. The rearrangement joins TRBV28 to TRBJ2-7; no firm D call. Trimming stripped 4 bases from V and 3 bases from J, with 4 bases between. Germline lookup yields CDR1 MDHEN and CDR2 SYDVKM. The CDR3 sequence is 11 residues long. The DNA of the CDR3 is TGTGCCAGCAGTTCTTACTACGAGCAGTACTTC. This translates into CASSSYYEQYF.

This clone turned up a few times. DNA of the CDR3: TGTGCCAGCAGCAGACGACAGGGTTCCGGGGAGCTGTTTTTT. Its translation is CASSRRQGSGELFF. The rearrangement joins TRBV9 to TRBJ2-2; 7 nucleotides match TRBD1. Germline CDR1 SGDLS, CDR2 YYNGEE. Unmatched junction bases numbered 6, after V lost 4 bases and J lost 6 bases. The CDR3 totals 14 residues.

V usage is TRBV6-1 and J usage is TRBJ2-1; 12 nucleotides align to TRBD2. J was trimmed by 3 bases and V by 4 bases; bases with no gene match: 4. The CDR3 runs to 16 residues. CDR1 and CDR2 from the germline V gene are MNHNS and SASEGT. CDR3 amino acids: CASSALAGGHYNEQFF. CDR3 nucleotides: TGTGCCAGCAGTGCCCTAGCGGGGGGGCACTACAATGAGCAGTTCTTC.

CDR3 residues: CASSLTGSYNEQFF. In DNA form, the CDR3 reads TGTGCCAGCAGTTTAACAGGTTCCTACAATGAGCAGTTCTTC. The chain uses TRBV27 and TRBJ2-1; a possible D gene is TRBD1 (5 bases). CDR3 length equals 14 residues. The V end lost 2 bases, the J end lost 1 base, and 6 bases lay between the germline ends. In germline, CDR1 is MNHEY, CDR2 SMNVEV (reference sequence).